This TCR beta chain comes out of a study of CD8 T cells in Susac syndrome. Random-hexamer reverse transcription was applied to about 0.5 to 1 ug RNA. TCRdb passed the immunoSEQ multiplex PCR reads through MiXCR, listing each CDR3 protein once. The sample lists 250,000 to 300,000 distinct CDR3 sequences, around 85% occurring once. Sequencing targeted TCR beta in T cells from blood (CD8+ and CD4+). The V gene end was trimmed by 5 bases and the J gene end by 0 bases; junction bases not matched to a gene: 12. The CDR3 length is 17 residues. Germline CDR1 is MNHEY and CDR2 is SMNVEV (reference sequence). The V gene is TRBV27, the J gene TRBJ2-7; 8 positions match TRBD2. This clonotype was obtained from a human donor with multiple sclerosis. The sequenced sample consisted of CD8+ T cells from PBMCs. CDR3 sequence reads: CASSILPASGFSYEQYF. In DNA form, the CDR3 reads TGTGCCAGCAGTATTCTCCCCGCTAGCGGGTTCTCCTACGAGCAGTACTTC.